Sequencing of this TCR beta chain was carried out in a study of shared clonotypes between healthy human individuals. Study-wide background: The cohort comprised a couple of women and a few men. Their ages spanned 18 to 49 years.

CDR1 is ENHRY, CDR2 SYGVKD, per germline. CDR3 length equals 13 residues. V was clipped by 2 bases and J by 5 bases, with 7 bases between them. TCRdb's copy holds only in-frame clones and misses some; the assay was immunoSEQ multiplex PCR. This sample has approximately 2.5 million clones, with approximately 94% found just once. This clone occurred a few times. This receptor was obtained from a man younger than 35 in good health. The V call is TRBV10-3, the J call TRBJ1-5; D gene uncertain. The sequenced material came from naive CD4+ T cells sorted from blood. Subset noted: CD45RA+ positively selected. CDR3 region: CAISEGSHQPQHF. For the CDR3, the DNA is TGTGCCATCAGTGAGGGCAGTCATCAGCCCCAGCATTTT.